This T cell receptor beta chain is from a study of blood T cell repertoires in COVID-19. As handled by the study authors: The authors estimated nucleated cell counts from reference gene primer amplification. Libraries were prepared by immunoSEQ multiplex PCR; TCRdb keeps only in-frame clonotypes and omits some of them. The V and J calls and the clone size are those of that table, but D and trimming were determined from the DNA. The sample records tens of thousands of clones, about 90% being singletons. V lost 2 bases and J 7 bases, leaving 20 bases between the germline ends. Germline V lookup: CDR1 MNHNS, CDR2 SASEGT. This CDR3 is 16 amino acids long.

The receptor was isolated from a human donor in a cohort sampled during active COVID-19. The sequencing input was peripheral blood. The chain employs TRBV6-1 and TRBJ1-1, with TRBD1 as a possible D gene (6 bases). CDR3 in amino acids: CASSERGTGWALEAFF. The DNA for the CDR3 is TGTGCCAGCAGTGAAAGGGGCACAGGGTGGGCACTTGAAGCTTTCTTT.